This entry lists 18 T cell receptor beta chains sequenced from one sample in a study of blood T cell repertoires in COVID-19. Repertoires were generated with immunoSEQ multiplex PCR, while TCRdb's copy carries only in-frame clones and drops some. The sample holds about 64,000 clones, 84% seen once. Sequencing was performed on peripheral blood. The receptors here all came from a woman in her sixties with acute or convalescent COVID-19.

This sequence joins TRBV5-1 and TRBJ2-3; D is possibly TRBD2 (6 bases). Trimming removed 4 bases at V and 4 bases at J, with 16 bases between. The germline V gene has CDR1 SGHRS and CDR2 YFSETQ. CDR3 length: 15 amino acids. The CDR3 bases are TGCGCCAGCAGCACTCGGCGGGGAGGAGCAGATACGCAGTATTTT. Its protein product is CASSTRRGGADTQYF.

The gene calls are TRBV2 and TRBJ2-6; tentatively, D is TRBD1 (6 bases). This CDR3 has 16 amino acids. The germline CDR1 and CDR2 sequences are SNHLY and FYNNEI. V was trimmed by 4 bases and J by 2 bases, leaving 12 bases between them. CDR3 residues: CASSAEAGAGANVLTF. For the CDR3, the DNA is TGTGCCAGCAGTGCGGAGGCAGGGGCTGGGGCCAACGTCCTGACTTTC.

The chain recombines TRBV15 with TRBJ2-3, with TRBD2 matching over 7 bases. The CDR3 is 15 amino acids. Germline assignment: CDR1 LNHNV and CDR2 YYDKDF (reference sequence). The ends lost 0 bases at V and 3 bases at J; junction bases unmatched: 3. Here the CDR3 reads CATSRDPGGTDTQYF. The CDR3 DNA is TGTGCCACCAGCAGAGATCCGGGGGGAACAGATACGCAGTATTTT.

This chain connects TRBV11-2 to TRBJ2-7, with 7 nucleotides matching TRBD1. V lost 5 bases, J lost 6 bases, and 4 bases stayed unmatched. From germline, CDR1 is SGHAT and CDR2 FQNNGV. This CDR3 is built from 12 residues. For the CDR3, the DNA is TGTGCCAGCAGCGCAAACAGGGGCGAGCAGTACTTC. Amino acids: CASSANRGEQYF.

The V call is TRBV18, the J call TRBJ2-5; D call uncertain. With 5 bases removed from V and 5 bases from J, the gap between germline ends came to 6 bases. The germline V gene encodes CDR1 KGHSH and CDR2 LQKENI. CDR3 length: 11 residues. CDR3: CASSGAETQYF. The CDR3, as DNA: TGTGCCAGCTCAGGAGCGGAGACCCAGTACTTC.

The rearrangement links TRBV5-1 to TRBJ1-2, with 9 nucleotides matching TRBD1. The CDR3 length is 15 residues. With 2 bases clipped from V and 7 bases from J, the junction kept 9 bases outside the gene matches. Germline CDR1 is SGHRS and CDR2 is YFSETQ. The CDR3 region is CASSFSGSDRGGYTF. The CDR3 bases are TGCGCCAGCAGCTTCAGTGGATCGGACAGGGGTGGCTACACCTTC. The complete variable domain, with remaining parts taken from reference TRBV5-1 and TRBJ1-2, reads KAGVTQTPRYLIKTRGQQVTLSCSPISGHRSVSWYQQTPGQGLQFLFEYFSETQRNKGNFPGRFSGRQFSNSRSEMNVSTLELGDSALYLCASSFSGSDRGGYTFGSGTRLTVV.

The chain uses TRBV7-3 and TRBJ2-3; 9 nucleotides line up with TRBD2. In germline, CDR1 is SGHTA, CDR2 FQGTGA. The V segment lost 4 bases and the J segment 0 bases; nucleotides outside the gene matches: 2. CDR3 length: 15 residues. CDR3 nucleotide sequence: TGTGCCAGCAGCTCTAGCGGGGTTAGCACAGATACGCAGTATTTT. The encoded protein is CASSSSGVSTDTQYF.

The rearrangement links TRBV7-9 to TRBJ2-1; the match to TRBD2 covers 11 bases. J lost 0 bases, V lost 5 bases, and 9 bases had no gene match. CDR1 is SEHNR, CDR2 FQNEAQ, per germline (reference sequence). The CDR3 has 18 amino acids. In DNA, the CDR3 is TGTGCCAGCAGCCTGCTGACTAGCGGGGTAAGCTCCTACAATGAGCAGTTCTTC. It yields the protein CASSLLTSGVSSYNEQFF.

This clone was seen just once. V is TRBV6-5 and J is TRBJ2-7; tentative D call: TRBD2 (5 bases). The germline gives CDR1 MNHEY, CDR2 SVGAGI. Trimming removed 6 bases at V and 3 bases at J, with 12 bases between. This CDR3 spans 13 amino acids. The CDR3 coding sequence is TGTGCCAGCAGAGGACTGATGTACTACGAGCAGTACTTC. Residues: CASRGLMYYEQYF.

The sample holds one count of this clone. The chain is built from TRBV27 and TRBJ2-6, with 10 bases aligning to TRBD1. V trimming: 5 bases; J trimming: 2 bases; junction bases outside the gene matches: 15. This CDR3 has 20 amino acids. Per the germline V gene, CDR1 is MNHEY and CDR2 is SMNVEV (reference sequence). The CDR3 bases are TGTGCCAGCAGTCCAAGACGAGCGGGGACAGGGGCCCCTGGGGCCAACGTCCTGACTTTC. The encoded protein is CASSPRRAGTGAPGANVLTF.

The chain joins TRBV2 to TRBJ2-5; 7 bases align to TRBD1. The CDR3 sequence is 17 residues long. J gave up 5 bases and V 0 bases, and 12 bases lay outside the gene matches. Germline V gives CDR1 SNHLY, CDR2 FYNNEI. The CDR3 sequence is CASSEAGGRGIAETQYF. CDR3 nucleotides: TGTGCCAGCAGTGAAGCAGGGGGCAGGGGTATCGCGGAGACCCAGTACTTC.

Here the CDR3 DNA reads TGTGCCAGCAGCCTACTGACAGGACACAGCTCTGGAAACACCATATATTTT. This encodes CASSLLTGHSSGNTIYF. V usage is TRBV3-1 (or the pseudogene TRBV3-2) and J usage is TRBJ1-3; D may be TRBD1 (6 bases). The germline gives CDR1 LGHDT, CDR2 YNNKEL (reference sequence). This CDR3 is 17 amino acids long. Trimming left V 4 bases short and J 0 bases short, with 16 bases between.

Note on this clone: This CDR3 is also generated by other DNA sequences in the sample. This chain joins TRBV20-1 and TRBJ1-2, with 8 bases fitting TRBD1. The V and J ends lost 3 bases and 5 bases, in that order; junction bases with no gene match: 2. This CDR3 contains 12 residues. Germline loops: CDR1 DFQATT, CDR2 SNEGSKA (reference sequence). This chain's CDR3 is CSASNRGYGYTF. DNA for the CDR3: TGCAGTGCTAGTAACAGGGGGTATGGCTACACCTTC.

This clone appeared once. This chain joins TRBV24-1 and TRBJ2-3; 7 bases fit TRBD2. V lost 6 bases to trimming and J lost 3 bases; unmatched junction nucleotides: 5. In germline, CDR1 is KGHDR, CDR2 SFDVKD. The CDR3 runs 14 residues. The CDR3 bases are TGTGCCACCAGTCCTAGCGGACTGACAGATACGCAGTATTTT. Its protein is CATSPSGLTDTQYF.

Comment on this clone: Relative to the germline gene, one junction end is altered; a read error may explain this. This rearrangement joins TRBV19 to TRBJ1-6; D remains ambiguous. CDR1 LNHDA and CDR2 SQIVND come from the germline V gene (reference sequence). The CDR3 totals 13 residues. The CDR3 nucleotides are TGTGCCAGTAGTCTAGATCCAATTCAACCCCTCCACTTT. Translation: CASSLDPIQPLHF.

The rearrangement joins TRBV30 to TRBJ1-2; TRBD1 matches 10 bases. The CDR3 is 15 amino acids. Germline V gene data show CDR1 as GTSNPN and CDR2 as SVGIG (reference sequence). The trim removed 0 bases at V and 6 bases at J, leaving 7 bases unmatched. The CDR3 loop is CAWSVRGQGLDGYTF. DNA of the CDR3: TGTGCCTGGAGTGTTCGGGGACAGGGGTTAGATGGCTACACCTTC. Filled out from reference TRBV30 and TRBJ1-2, the complete variable domain reads SQTIHQWPATLVQPVGSPLSLECTVEGTSNPNLYWYRQAAGRGLQLLFYSVGIGQISSEVPQNLSASRPQDRQFILSSKKLLLSDSGFYLCAWSVRGQGLDGYTFGSGTRLTVV.

This clone has only one observation. The rearrangement joins TRBV12-3 or TRBV12-4 to TRBJ1-1, with 9 positions matching TRBD1. CDR3 size: 13 residues. Trimming cost V 6 bases and J 5 bases; bases outside gene matches: 4. In DNA, the CDR3 is TGTGCCAGCAGGACAGGGGGGGAGACTGAAGCTTTCTTT. It yields the protein CASRTGGETEAFF.

CDR3 sequence (DNA): TGCGCCAGCAGCACGGGACAGACATACGAGCAGTACTTC. This gives the protein CASSTGQTYEQYF. The genes are TRBV5-1 and TRBJ2-7; 7 nucleotides agree with TRBD1. Germline CDR1 SGHRS, CDR2 YFSETQ. This CDR3 is built from 13 residues. The V gene end was trimmed by 4 bases and the J gene end by 4 bases; junction bases not matched to a gene: 5. Drawing the rest from reference TRBV5-1 and TRBJ2-7, the complete variable domain is KAGVTQTPRYLIKTRGQQVTLSCSPISGHRSVSWYQQTPGQGLQFLFEYFSETQRNKGNFPGRFSGRQFSNSRSEMNVSTLELGDSALYLCASSTGQTYEQYFGPGTRLTVT.